Presented here are 15 T cell receptor beta chains from one specimen sequenced in a study of cytomegalovirus exposure and HLA in healthy donors. Both 60 Vbeta primers and 13 Jbeta primers went into the PCR. Generated by immunoSEQ multiplex PCR, the TCRdb table keeps only in-frame clones and is missing some. The sample contains some 91,000 clones, over 75% of which appear only once. Sequencing input: PBMCs. The receptors stem from a middle-aged man in good health and CMV-seronegative.

The chain combines TRBV10-1 with TRBJ2-3; D is uncertain. The CDR3 contains 13 residues. Germline V lookup: CDR1 WNHNN, CDR2 SYGVQD (reference sequence). Trimming removed 6 bases at V and 0 bases at J, with 7 bases between. CDR3 protein: CASRFTSTDTQYF. As DNA, the CDR3 is TGCGCCAGCAGGTTCACTAGCACAGATACGCAGTATTTT.

The rearrangement uses TRBV28 and TRBJ2-7, with D maybe TRBD1 (6 bases). The CDR3 totals 14 residues. The V end lost 4 bases, the J end lost 0 bases, and 10 bases lay between the germline ends. Germline V gene data show CDR1 as MDHEN and CDR2 as SYDVKM. CDR3 nucleotides: TGTGCCAGCAGTTCAGGGGCCATCTCCTACGAGCAGTACTTC. Translation: CASSSGAISYEQYF.

The chain is built from TRBV18 and TRBJ2-3; 10 bases fit TRBD2. CDR1 KGHSH and CDR2 LQKENI come from the germline V gene. This CDR3 region has 14 residues. The junction had 2 bases not matched to a gene; V was cut back by 5 bases and J by 3 bases. The CDR3 DNA reads as TGTGCCAGCTCAGCAGCGGGGGGGACAGATACGCAGTATTTT. As protein: CASSAAGGTDTQYF.

The chain employs TRBV5-4 and TRBJ2-2; possible D gene TRBD1, 5 bases. This CDR3 region has 15 residues. Trimming took 3 bases from V and 0 from J, leaving 9 bases between them. Germline CDR1 is SGHNT and CDR2 is YYREEE (reference sequence). CDR3: CASSYRNANTGELFF. CDR3 in DNA: TGTGCCAGCAGCTACAGGAACGCGAACACCGGGGAGCTGTTTTTT.

Only one count was recorded for this clone. J is TRBJ1-1 and V is TRBV28, with a weak D call TRBD1 (6 bases). V was cut by 5 bases and J by 1 base, with 11 bases left in between. Germline values: CDR1 MDHEN, CDR2 SYDVKM. The CDR3 covers 14 residues. CDR3 sequence: CASSTLGQNTEAFF. CDR3 nucleotide sequence: TGTGCCAGCAGTACCCTGGGACAGAACACTGAAGCTTTCTTT.

The chain carries TRBV6-5 and TRBJ1-2, with D tentatively TRBD1 (6 bases). CDR3 size: 13 residues. Deletions cut 10 bases from V and 0 bases from J, with 12 bases between. Germline V gives CDR1 MNHEY, CDR2 SVGAGI. CDR3 in amino acids: CATETGANYGYTF. The CDR3 DNA follows: TGTGCCACCGAGACAGGTGCTAACTATGGCTACACCTTC.

This chain links TRBV10-1 with TRBJ1-4, with 9 bases matching TRBD1. CDR1 and CDR2 from the germline V gene are WNHNN and SYGVQD (reference sequence). The CDR3 sequence is 13 residues long. The V and J ends lost 5 bases and 10 bases, in that order; junction bases with no gene match: 5. The CDR3 DNA reads TGCGCCAGCAGTTGGGACAGGGAGGGAAAACTGTTTTTT. It yields the protein CASSWDREGKLFF.

The J gene is TRBJ1-1, the V gene TRBV5-1; D not certain. Germline lookup yields CDR1 SGHRS and CDR2 YFSETQ. The CDR3 length is 14 residues. V gave up 5 bases and J gave up 2 bases, with 13 bases separating them. The CDR3 here is CASRRTEGNTEAFF. The CDR3 bases are TGCGCCAGCAGGCGGACGGAGGGAAACACTGAAGCTTTCTTT.

The V gene is TRBV2, the J gene TRBJ1-5; D remains unclear. The CDR3 totals 14 residues. Trimming shortened V by 3 bases and J by 4 bases, and 10 bases separated the two germline ends. CDR1 is SNHLY and CDR2 is FYNNEI in the germline V gene. The CDR3 nucleotides read TGTGCCAGCAGTGACGACAATTCAAATCAGCCCCAGCATTTT. As protein: CASSDDNSNQPQHF.

V usage is TRBV11-2 and J usage is TRBJ2-2; 7 bases map to TRBD1. J lost 2 bases, V lost 0 bases, and 6 bases had no gene match. The CDR3 length is 17 residues. Germline V gene sequence: CDR1 SGHAT, CDR2 FQNNGV. CDR3 bases: TGTGCCAGCAGCTTAGAACCAGACAGGGCCAACACCGGGGAGCTGTTTTTT. It encodes CASSLEPDRANTGELFF.

This clone was seen once. The chain combines TRBV19 with TRBJ2-5; 10 bases line up with TRBD1. Unmatched junction bases numbered 7, after V lost 8 bases and J lost 4 bases. Germline V gene sequence: CDR1 LNHDA, CDR2 SQIVND (reference sequence). CDR3 length: 14 residues. The CDR3 DNA is TGTGCCAGTCATTCCGGGACAGGGGTAGAGACCCAGTACTTC. This translates into CASHSGTGVETQYF.

The chain couples TRBV18 to TRBJ2-7; D gene ambiguous. The germline V gene encodes CDR1 KGHSH and CDR2 LQKENI. The CDR3 sequence is 15 residues long. V was cut by 6 bases and J by 0 bases, with 15 bases left in between. DNA of the CDR3: TGTGCCAGCTCGGCTACAGCCATCAACTCCTACGAGCAGTACTTC. Its translation is CASSATAINSYEQYF. Looking up the rest from reference TRBV18 and TRBJ2-7 gives the full variable domain: NAGVMQNPRHLVRRRGQEARLRCSPMKGHSHVYWYRQLPEEGLKFMVYLQKENIIDESGMPKERFSAEFPKEGPSILRIQQVVRGDSAAYFCASSATAINSYEQYFGPGTRLTVT.

The rearrangement links TRBV4-1 to TRBJ1-6; 7 nucleotides line up with TRBD1. Germline V gives CDR1 MGHRA, CDR2 YSYEKL. CDR3 length equals 19 residues. Losses at the gene ends were 2 bases for V and 7 bases for J; bases not matched to a gene: 17. The CDR3 sequence is CASSQTITPGTALNSPLHF. The DNA of the CDR3 is TGCGCCAGCAGCCAAACTATCACACCCGGGACAGCCCTAAATTCACCCCTCCACTTT.

CDR3 protein: CASSLSTVNTEAFF. The CDR3 nucleotides are TGTGCCAGCAGTTTATCAACAGTGAACACTGAAGCTTTCTTT. J is TRBJ1-1 and V is TRBV28, with D uncertain. V lost 1 base, J lost 0 bases, and 6 bases lay in between. Germline V lookup: CDR1 MDHEN, CDR2 SYDVKM. This CDR3 spans 14 amino acids.

The chain couples TRBV2 to TRBJ2-3, with 10 nucleotides matching TRBD2. V lost 7 bases, J lost 3 bases, and 4 bases stayed unmatched. The CDR3 is 14 amino acids. Germline loops: CDR1 SNHLY, CDR2 FYNNEI. The chain's CDR3 is CASMSGGATDTQYF. The CDR3, as DNA: TGTGCCAGCATGAGCGGGGGGGCAACAGATACGCAGTATTTT.